The clone carrying this T cell receptor beta chain was seen only a few times. As yet, its antigen is unknown. The sample comes from a study of identical twins. Unmatched junction bases numbered 12, after V lost 5 bases and J lost 5 bases. The CDR3 has 15 residues. Germline CDR1 and CDR2: SGHVS and FQNEAQ. Overall study findings and caveats: Carriage of fewer insertions was seen in abundant cord blood beta clonotypes, whereas memory repertoires showed none. The analysis was cross-sectional rather than longitudinal within donors.

TCRdb reprocessed the 5' RACE reads with MiXCR, giving one entry per CDR3 protein. This sample has hundreds of thousands of distinct CDR3 sequences, with approximately 20% found just once. The same sample was also studied in work on yellow fever vaccine responses in identical twins. That paper adds: Twins' vaccine T cell responses were reported to seem partly convergent and partly personalized.

Sequenced: CD4+ T cells sorted from blood. The receptor was derived from a woman aged 18 to 35 in good health. The gene calls are TRBV7-8 and TRBJ2-7, with TRBD1 matching over 7 bases. CDR3 bases: TGTGCCAGCAGCAGTGGACAGGTTATAATTCACGAGCAGTACTTC. Translating it yields CASSSGQVIIHEQYF.